Below, 14 T cell receptor beta chains from the same sample are listed, as sequenced in a study of cytomegalovirus exposure and HLA in healthy donors. The method was immunoSEQ multiplex PCR; TCRdb's version includes in-frame clones alone and lacks a portion of them. Of 89,000 or so clones in the sample, 90% to 95% were seen once. The sample comprised PBMCs. These receptors were collected from a woman under 40 in good health and CMV-seropositive.

The chain recombines TRBV2 with TRBJ1-3, with D hard to call. Germline V gene sequence: CDR1 SNHLY, CDR2 FYNNEI. Trimming stripped 7 bases from V and 4 bases from J, with 8 bases between. This CDR3 is built from 12 residues. CDR3: CASTRRGNTIYF. CDR3 nucleotide sequence: TGTGCCAGCACCCGCCGGGGAAACACCATATATTTT.

V gene TRBV7-2 combines with J gene TRBJ2-7; D gene ambiguous. Germline V gene sequence: CDR1 SGHTA, CDR2 FQGNSA. Trimming removed 1 base at V and 4 bases at J, with 8 bases between. This CDR3 is built from 13 residues. CDR3 sequence: CASSLVGGYEQYF. Here the CDR3 DNA reads TGTGCCAGCAGCTTAGTCGGCGGTTACGAGCAGTACTTC.

The chain employs TRBV6-4 and TRBJ2-1; 13 nucleotides match TRBD2. V shed 4 bases and J 8 bases; nucleotides not matched to a gene: 2. The germline CDR1 and CDR2 sequences are MRHNA and SNTAGT. The CDR3 is 14 residues long. In DNA form, the CDR3 reads TGTGCCAGCAGTGGGACTAGCGGGAGTGATGAGCAGTTCTTC. Translation gives CASSGTSGSDEQFF.

V gene TRBV7-9 combines with J gene TRBJ1-2, with no clear D. V lost 0 bases to trimming and J lost 7 bases, with 15 bases between them. Germline-derived CDR1 and CDR2 are SEHNR and FQNEAQ (reference sequence). CDR3 length: 15 residues. CDR3 protein: CASSLAPEVVGGYTF. The CDR3 region has the DNA TGTGCCAGCAGCTTAGCCCCCGAGGTGGTCGGTGGCTACACCTTC. Complete variable domain (other parts from reference TRBV7-9 and TRBJ1-2): DTGVSQNPRHKITKRGQNVTFRCDPISEHNRLYWYRQTLGQGPEFLTYFQNEAQLEKSRLLSDRFSAERPKGSFSTLEIQRTEQGDSAMYLCASSLAPEVVGGYTFGSGTRLTVV.

This clone was recorded once. The chain is built from TRBV7-2 and TRBJ1-3, with 7 bases identical to TRBD1. CDR1 is SGHTA and CDR2 is FQGNSA in the germline V gene. There are 15 residues in the CDR3. V lost 5 bases and J lost 0; bases outside the gene matches: 4. CDR3 protein: CASSITGVSGNTIYF. CDR3 nucleotide sequence: TGTGCCAGCAGCATCACAGGGGTCTCTGGAAACACCATATATTTT.

The V gene is TRBV11-2, the J gene TRBJ2-7; possibly TRBD2 for D (7 bases). Germline CDR1 is SGHAT and CDR2 is FQNNGV. CDR3 length equals 14 residues. Trimming shortened V by 7 bases and J by 3 bases, and 16 bases separated the two germline ends. CDR3 nucleotide sequence: TGTGCCAGCACTAGGAGGGGGGGTTACTACGAGCAGTACTTC. As protein: CASTRRGGYYEQYF.

The V and J genes are TRBV7-9 and TRBJ2-2; the D is unclear. Germline-derived CDR1 and CDR2 are SEHNR and FQNEAQ (reference sequence). CDR3 length: 15 amino acids. V lost 2 bases, J lost 2 bases, and 9 bases lay in between. CDR3 nucleotides: TGTGCCAGCAGCTTACTGACTGTCAACACCGGGGAGCTGTTTTTT. It specifies CASSLLTVNTGELFF.

This chain connects TRBV5-1 to TRBJ1-1; D is undetermined. The CDR3 has 14 amino acids. Germline CDR1 SGHRS, CDR2 YFSETQ. Deletions cut 0 bases from V and 0 bases from J, with 6 bases between. The CDR3 loop reads CASSLGVLNTEAFF. The CDR3, as DNA: TGCGCCAGCAGCTTGGGCGTCCTGAACACTGAAGCTTTCTTT.

The chain recombines TRBV7-3 with TRBJ2-3; possible D gene TRBD2, 6 bases. Deletions cut 5 bases from V and 0 bases from J, with 15 bases between. Germline V gene sequence: CDR1 SGHTA, CDR2 FQGTGA. This CDR3 has 16 residues. This CDR3 reads CASSLEMDYSTDTQYF. The CDR3 coding sequence is TGTGCCAGCAGCCTAGAAATGGACTACAGCACAGATACGCAGTATTTT. The full variable domain, rest sourced from reference TRBV7-3 and TRBJ2-3, is GAGVSQTPSNKVTEKGKYVELRCDPISGHTALYWYRQSLGQGPEFLIYFQGTGAADDSGLPNDRFFAVRPEGSVSTLKIQRTERGDSAVYLCASSLEMDYSTDTQYFGPGTRLTVL.

The gene calls are TRBV5-1 and TRBJ1-1, with unresolved D. Trimming took off 0 bases at V and 5 bases at J, with 5 bases between the two ends. The CDR3 extends over 12 amino acids. Looked up from germline, CDR1 is SGHRS and CDR2 is YFSETQ. Written as DNA, the CDR3 is TGCGCCAGCAGCTTGGATTTAACTGAAGCTTTCTTT. Translation: CASSLDLTEAFF. The whole variable domain, remainder taken from reference TRBV5-1 and TRBJ1-1, is KAGVTQTPRYLIKTRGQQVTLSCSPISGHRSVSWYQQTPGQGLQFLFEYFSETQRNKGNFPGRFSGRQFSNSRSEMNVSTLELGDSALYLCASSLDLTEAFFGQGTRLTVV.

J is TRBJ2-7 and V is TRBV14; D might be TRBD2 (6 bases). The CDR3 has 17 residues. The germline gives CDR1 SGHDN, CDR2 FVKESK. Trimming left V 0 bases short and J 0 bases short, with 15 bases between. The CDR3 loop reads CASSQDWREESSYEQYF. For the CDR3, the DNA is TGTGCCAGCAGCCAAGACTGGAGGGAGGAAAGCTCCTACGAGCAGTACTTC.

This chain connects TRBV7-2 to TRBJ2-1, with TRBD2 matching over 14 bases. The CDR3 is made up of 17 amino acids. Trimming at V came to 1 base and at J to 16 bases, leaving 15 bases not matched to a gene. The germline gives CDR1 SGHTA, CDR2 FQGNSA. This chain's CDR3 is CASSLELGGTSGSRLFF. The CDR3 nucleotides read TGTGCCAGCAGCTTAGAGTTGGGGGGGACTAGCGGGAGTAGGCTCTTCTTC.

The rearrangement joins TRBV15 to TRBJ2-1, with TRBD2 matching over 7 bases. This CDR3 comprises 13 residues. V was pared by 4 bases and J by 10 bases, with 7 bases of the junction left unmatched. The germline V gene has CDR1 LNHNV and CDR2 YYDKDF (reference sequence). CDR3 region: CATSIPKRGEQFF. CDR3 DNA sequence: TGTGCCACCAGCATACCTAAGCGGGGAGAGCAGTTCTTC.

The chain combines TRBV6-5 with TRBJ2-7; D is perhaps TRBD1 (5 bases). V shed 10 bases and J shed 3 bases, with 16 bases lying between them. The CDR3 spans 13 residues. Germline V gene data show CDR1 as MNHEY and CDR2 as SVGAGI. The CDR3 region is CATGSTFHYEQYF. CDR3 nucleotides: TGTGCCACAGGGTCCACATTCCACTACGAGCAGTACTTC.